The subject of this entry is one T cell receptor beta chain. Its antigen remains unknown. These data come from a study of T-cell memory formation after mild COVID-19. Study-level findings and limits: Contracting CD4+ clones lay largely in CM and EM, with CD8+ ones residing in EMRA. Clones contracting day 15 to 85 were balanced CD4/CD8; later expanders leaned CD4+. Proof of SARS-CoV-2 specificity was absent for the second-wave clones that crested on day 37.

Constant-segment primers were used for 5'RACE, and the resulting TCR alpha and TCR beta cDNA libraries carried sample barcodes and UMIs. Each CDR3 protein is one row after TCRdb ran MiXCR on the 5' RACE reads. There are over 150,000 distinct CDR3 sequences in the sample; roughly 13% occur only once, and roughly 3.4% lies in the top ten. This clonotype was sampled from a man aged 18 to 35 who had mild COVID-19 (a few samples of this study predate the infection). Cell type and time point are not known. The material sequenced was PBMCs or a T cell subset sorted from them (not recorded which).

The CDR3 reads CASSQGRTGATDTQYF. Written as DNA, the CDR3 is TGTGCCAGCAGCCAAGGTCGGACAGGGGCGACAGATACGCAGTATTTT. V and J are TRBV3-1 and TRBJ2-3; 9 bases align to TRBD1. Germline V gene lookup returns CDR1 LGHDT and CDR2 YNNKEL (reference sequence). This CDR3 contains 16 residues. V lost 1 base and J lost 3; bases outside the gene matches: 5.